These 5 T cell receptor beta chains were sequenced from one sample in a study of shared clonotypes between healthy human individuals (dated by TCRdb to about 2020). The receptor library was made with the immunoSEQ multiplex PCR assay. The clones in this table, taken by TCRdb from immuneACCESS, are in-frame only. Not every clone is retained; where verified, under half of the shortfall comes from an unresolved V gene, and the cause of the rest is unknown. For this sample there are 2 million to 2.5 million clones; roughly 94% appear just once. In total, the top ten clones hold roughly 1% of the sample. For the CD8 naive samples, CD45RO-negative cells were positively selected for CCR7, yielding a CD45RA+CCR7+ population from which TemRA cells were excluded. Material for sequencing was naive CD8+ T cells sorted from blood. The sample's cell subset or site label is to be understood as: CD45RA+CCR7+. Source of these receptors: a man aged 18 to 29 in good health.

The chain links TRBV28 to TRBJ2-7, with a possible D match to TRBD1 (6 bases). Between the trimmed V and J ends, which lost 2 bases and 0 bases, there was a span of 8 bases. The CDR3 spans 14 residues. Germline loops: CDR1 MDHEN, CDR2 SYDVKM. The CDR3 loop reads CASSLRDISYEQYF. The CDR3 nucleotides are TGTGCCAGCAGTTTAAGGGACATCTCCTACGAGCAGTACTTC.

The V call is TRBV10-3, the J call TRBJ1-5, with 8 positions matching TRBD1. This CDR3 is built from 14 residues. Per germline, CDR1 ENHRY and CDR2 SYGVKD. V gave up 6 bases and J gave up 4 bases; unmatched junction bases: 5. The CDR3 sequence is CAISGTGANQPQHF. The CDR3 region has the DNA TGTGCCATCAGCGGGACAGGCGCAAATCAGCCCCAGCATTTT.

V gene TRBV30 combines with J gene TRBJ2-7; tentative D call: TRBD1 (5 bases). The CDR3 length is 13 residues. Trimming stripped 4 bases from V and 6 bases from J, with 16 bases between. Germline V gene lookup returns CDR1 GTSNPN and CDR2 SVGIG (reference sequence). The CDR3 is CAWNRNTGSEQYF. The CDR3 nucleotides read TGTGCCTGGAATAGAAACACAGGAAGCGAGCAGTACTTC.

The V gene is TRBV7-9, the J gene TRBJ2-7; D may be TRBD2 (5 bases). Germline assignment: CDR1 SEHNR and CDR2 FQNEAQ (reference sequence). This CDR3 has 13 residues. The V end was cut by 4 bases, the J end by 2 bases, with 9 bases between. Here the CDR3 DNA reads TGTGCCAGCAGCTCTTCCGGGACCTACGAGCAGTACTTC. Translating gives CASSSSGTYEQYF.

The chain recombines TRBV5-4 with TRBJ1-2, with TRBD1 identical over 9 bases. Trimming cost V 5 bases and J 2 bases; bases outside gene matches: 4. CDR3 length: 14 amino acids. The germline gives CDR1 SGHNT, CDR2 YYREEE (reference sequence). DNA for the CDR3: TGTGCCAGCAGTCGTGACAGGGGGAACTATGGCTACACCTTC. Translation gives CASSRDRGNYGYTF.